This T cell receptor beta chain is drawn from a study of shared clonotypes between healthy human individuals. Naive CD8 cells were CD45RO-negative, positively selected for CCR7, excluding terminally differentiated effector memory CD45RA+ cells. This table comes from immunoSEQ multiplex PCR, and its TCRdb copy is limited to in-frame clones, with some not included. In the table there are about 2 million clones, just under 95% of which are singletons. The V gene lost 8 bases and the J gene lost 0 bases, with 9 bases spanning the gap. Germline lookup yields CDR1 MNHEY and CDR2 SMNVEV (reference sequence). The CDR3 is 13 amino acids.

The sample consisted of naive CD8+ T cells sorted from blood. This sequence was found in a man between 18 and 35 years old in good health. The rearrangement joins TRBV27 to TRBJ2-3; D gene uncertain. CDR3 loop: CASSQYSTDTQYF. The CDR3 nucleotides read TGTGCCAGCTCGCAGTATAGCACAGATACGCAGTATTTT.